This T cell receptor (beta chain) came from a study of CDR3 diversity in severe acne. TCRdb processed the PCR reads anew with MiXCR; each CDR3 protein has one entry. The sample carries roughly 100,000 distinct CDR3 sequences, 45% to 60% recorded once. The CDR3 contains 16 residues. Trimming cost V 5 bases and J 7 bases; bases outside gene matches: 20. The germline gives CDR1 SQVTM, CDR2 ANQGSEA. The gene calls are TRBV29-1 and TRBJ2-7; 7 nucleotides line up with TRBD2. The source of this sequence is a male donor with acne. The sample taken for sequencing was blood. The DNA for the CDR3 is TGCAGCGTTAGGACTAGACCTAAAGCGGCTGTGTGGGAGCAGTACTTC. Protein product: CSVRTRPKAAVWEQYF.